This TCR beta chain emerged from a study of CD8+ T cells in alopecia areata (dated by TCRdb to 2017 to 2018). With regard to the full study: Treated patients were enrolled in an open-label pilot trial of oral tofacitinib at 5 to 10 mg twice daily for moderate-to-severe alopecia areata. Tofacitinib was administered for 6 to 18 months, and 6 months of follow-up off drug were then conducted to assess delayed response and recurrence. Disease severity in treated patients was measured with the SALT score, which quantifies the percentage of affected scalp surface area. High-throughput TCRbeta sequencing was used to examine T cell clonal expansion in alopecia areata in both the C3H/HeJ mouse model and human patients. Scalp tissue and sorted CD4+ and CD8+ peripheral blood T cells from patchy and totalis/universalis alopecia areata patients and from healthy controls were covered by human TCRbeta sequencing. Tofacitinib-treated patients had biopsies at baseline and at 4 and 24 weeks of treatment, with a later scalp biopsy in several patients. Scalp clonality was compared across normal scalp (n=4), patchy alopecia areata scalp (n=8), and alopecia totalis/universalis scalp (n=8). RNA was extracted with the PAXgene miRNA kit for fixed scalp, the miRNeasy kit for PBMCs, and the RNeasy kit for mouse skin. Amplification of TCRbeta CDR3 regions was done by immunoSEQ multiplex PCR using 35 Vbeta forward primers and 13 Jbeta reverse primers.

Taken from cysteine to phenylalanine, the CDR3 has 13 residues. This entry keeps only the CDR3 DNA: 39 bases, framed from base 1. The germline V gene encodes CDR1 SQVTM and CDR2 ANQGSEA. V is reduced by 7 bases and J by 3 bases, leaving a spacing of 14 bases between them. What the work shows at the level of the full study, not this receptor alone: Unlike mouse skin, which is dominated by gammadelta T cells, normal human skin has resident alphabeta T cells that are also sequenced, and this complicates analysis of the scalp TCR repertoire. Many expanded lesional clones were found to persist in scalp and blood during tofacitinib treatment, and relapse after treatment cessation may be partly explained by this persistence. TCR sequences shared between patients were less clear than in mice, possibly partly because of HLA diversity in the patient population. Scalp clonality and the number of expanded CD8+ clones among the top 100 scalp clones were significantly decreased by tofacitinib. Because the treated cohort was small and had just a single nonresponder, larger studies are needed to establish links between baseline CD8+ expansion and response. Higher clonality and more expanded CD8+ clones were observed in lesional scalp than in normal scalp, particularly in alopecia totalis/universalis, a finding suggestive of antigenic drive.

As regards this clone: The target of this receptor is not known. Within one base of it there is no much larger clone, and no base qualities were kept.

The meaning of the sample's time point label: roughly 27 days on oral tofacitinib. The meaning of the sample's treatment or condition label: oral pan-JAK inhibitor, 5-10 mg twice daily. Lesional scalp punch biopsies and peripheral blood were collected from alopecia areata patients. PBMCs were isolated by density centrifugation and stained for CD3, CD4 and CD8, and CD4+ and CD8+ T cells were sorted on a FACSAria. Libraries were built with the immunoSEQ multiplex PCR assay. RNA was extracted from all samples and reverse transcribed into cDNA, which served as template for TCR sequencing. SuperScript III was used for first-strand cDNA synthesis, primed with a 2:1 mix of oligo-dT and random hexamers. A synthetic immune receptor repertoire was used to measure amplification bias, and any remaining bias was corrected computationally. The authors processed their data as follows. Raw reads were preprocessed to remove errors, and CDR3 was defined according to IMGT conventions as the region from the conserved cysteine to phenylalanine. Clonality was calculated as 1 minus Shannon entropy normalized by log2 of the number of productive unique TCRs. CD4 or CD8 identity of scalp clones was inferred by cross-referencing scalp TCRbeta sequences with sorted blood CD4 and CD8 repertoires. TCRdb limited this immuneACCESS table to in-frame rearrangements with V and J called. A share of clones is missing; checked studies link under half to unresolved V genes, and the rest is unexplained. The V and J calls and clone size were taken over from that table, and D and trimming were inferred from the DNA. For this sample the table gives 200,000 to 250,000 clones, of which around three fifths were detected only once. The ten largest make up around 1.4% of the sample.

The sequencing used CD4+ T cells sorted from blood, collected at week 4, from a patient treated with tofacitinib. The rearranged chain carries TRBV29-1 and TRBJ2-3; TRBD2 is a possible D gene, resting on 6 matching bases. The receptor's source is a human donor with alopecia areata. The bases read TGCAGCGGGGGGTCAGGACTAACAGATACGCAGTATTTT. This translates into CSGGSGLTDTQYF.